These T cell receptor beta chains were read from a single sample in a study of blood T cell repertoires in COVID-19. The repertoire was sequenced with immunoSEQ multiplex PCR; TCRdb's copy has only in-frame clones and lacks some. The sample has about 490,000 clones; around 85% are singletons. The sample taken for sequencing was peripheral blood. The receptors derive from a human donor in a cohort sampled during active COVID-19. The CDR3 runs from the conserved cysteine through the conserved F or W. The size field is filled for only some rows; it gives once, few, many or a size class.

clone_size v_call cdr3_aa
NA TRBV3-1/TRBV3-2 CASSQWNRSGYTF
NA TRBV10-2 CASSESGRGNEQFF
NA TRBV7-8 CASSLGQGAYEQYF
once TRBV2 CASSRASGVYEQYF
NA TRBV15 CATSRGRNTGELFF
few TRBV19 CASSIRYAAGPEAFF
NA TRBV5-1 CASSLATGLTGNTIYF
NA TRBV9 CASSVVPDSFEKLFF
NA TRBV2 CASRRLFTEAFF
NA TRBV28 CASLTGYYGYTF
NA TRBV4-1 CASSHHRGQGSNQPQHF
NA TRBV11-1 CASSQGQGRNYGYTF
NA TRBV19 CASSMMSLAGGLTDTQYF
NA TRBV7-9 CASSLAGAYGSGNTIYF
NA TRBV7-3 CASSFRPGTEAFF
NA TRBV19 CASSSGGLNTGELFF
NA TRBV30 CAWSETEVNEKLFF
NA TRBV28 CASRRVTDTQYF
NA TRBV10-3 CAISTGGNNEKLFF
NA TRBV6-5 CATLAGGTDTQYF
few TRBV28 CASSFSGYGYTF
NA TRBV11-3 CASSLPGLAAEQFF
NA TRBV11-2 CASSLIAGAMGYNEQFF
NA TRBV18 CASSPEQGAKETQYF
once TRBV27 CASSPGLAGGNEQFF
NA TRBV5-4 CASSPQRGSTDTQYF
NA TRBV28 CASIRTGAEAFF
NA TRBV30 CAGSRDRQDEQYF
NA TRBV4-1 CASSQTGTSGSYNEQFF
NA TRBV5-1 CASSLQGGWETQYF
NA TRBV7-2 CASSLAQGAVSPLHF
few TRBV10-2 CASSELLAAYEQYF
NA TRBV19 CASTGQGYSPLHF
NA TRBV20-1 CSATLDNEQFF
NA TRBV29-1 CSVEPQTEGRDYGYTF
NA TRBV6-2/TRBV6-3 CASSYSGFEQYF
NA TRBV30 CAWSSTGLKETQYF
once TRBV6-2/TRBV6-3 CASSHYSGTLRNEQFF
NA TRBV11-2 CASSLTLGTAGGTEAFF
NA TRBV28 CASRKPGQGRSEQYF
NA TRBV6-5 CASSAVRQGTGELFF
NA TRBV10-2 CASGWAGNTGELFF
NA TRBV11-3 CASSTNLRESYNEQFF
NA TRBV18 CASSPRAQGTYEQYF
NA TRBV6-5 CASTPGQGPYEQYF
NA TRBV6-6 CASSPVAGAGNTIYF
once TRBV2 CASSEQGVYGYTF
NA TRBV6-5 CASTVLGTTDYGYTF
NA TRBV7-2 CASSLTRDSYNEQFF
once TRBV11-2 CASSLDTENYGYTF
NA TRBV28 CASRDGTLNSNQPQHF
NA TRBV11-2 CASSLVGGGEGETQYF
NA TRBV7-2 CASSLGGGMDTGELFF